These T cell receptor beta chains were read from a single sample in a study of Ad26.COV2.S vaccination and SARS-CoV-2 variants. Libraries were prepared by immunoSEQ multiplex PCR; TCRdb keeps only in-frame clonotypes and omits some of them. The sample shows roughly 510,000 clones, 87% of them seen only once. Sequences were derived from peripheral blood, sampled in a trial of Ad26.COV2.S vaccine versus placebo. The receptor set was obtained from a person aged 18-60 years who received the Ad26.COV2.S COVID-19 vaccine or a placebo. CDR3s include the opening cysteine and the closing phenylalanine or tryptophan. D genes are given only for firm matches. Not all rows give a size; the values are once, few, many and, for expanded clones, a class.

cdr3_length j_call clone_size d_call v_call cdr3_aa cdr3_nt
13 TRBJ2-3 - TRBD1 TRBV19 CASSRGLVDTQYF TGTGCCAGTAGCAGGGGGTTGGTGGATACGCAGTATTTT
14 TRBJ2-2 few TRBD1 TRBV19 CASSTGQGTGELFF TGTGCCAGTAGTACGGGACAGGGGACCGGGGAGCTGTTTTTT
15 TRBJ2-1 - - TRBV10-3 CAISDPGATYNEQFF TGTGCCATCAGTGATCCGGGGGCGACCTACAATGAGCAGTTCTTC
13 TRBJ2-5 - TRBD2 TRBV11-3 CASSFRGGETQYF TGTGCCAGCAGCTTTAGGGGAGGGGAGACCCAGTACTTC
13 TRBJ1-1 - - TRBV5-1 CASSSILDTEAFF TGCGCCAGCAGCTCCATCCTTGACACTGAAGCTTTCTTT
14 TRBJ2-5 - - TRBV5-1 CASSFFSVQETQYF TGCGCCAGCAGCTTTTTTTCGGTTCAAGAGACCCAGTACTTC
15 TRBJ2-1 - - TRBV28 CASSFRGLRFNEQFF TGTGCCAGCAGTTTCCGGGGCTTAAGGTTTAATGAGCAGTTCTTC
16 TRBJ1-1 - - TRBV7-2 CASSLGTGFANTEAFF TGTGCCAGCAGCTTAGGAACAGGGTTCGCGAACACTGAAGCTTTCTTT
14 TRBJ2-3 few - TRBV6-4 CASSLGSGTDTQYF TGTGCCAGCAGCCTGGGGAGCGGCACAGATACGCAGTATTTT
13 TRBJ2-5 - - TRBV6-2/TRBV6-3 CASSSDSEETQYF TGTGCCAGCAGTTCGGACAGTGAAGAGACCCAGTACTTC
15 TRBJ1-2 once - TRBV29-1 CSVGLSGGSAGGYTF TGCAGCGTTGGGCTGTCTGGGGGTTCTGCCGGTGGCTACACCTTC
12 TRBJ1-2 - - TRBV5-1 CASSLSRDGYTF TGCGCCAGCAGCTTGTCAAGGGACGGCTACACCTTC
12 TRBJ2-7 - - TRBV7-2 CASSLAGERQYF TGTGCCAGCAGCTTAGCGGGAGAGCGGCAGTACTTC
14 TRBJ2-1 - - TRBV6-5 CASSLLKPADEQFF TGTGCCAGCAGTCTCCTCAAACCGGCGGATGAGCAGTTCTTC
16 TRBJ1-3 - TRBD1 TRBV7-2 CASSLAATGGGNTIYF TGTGCCAGCAGCTTGGCCGCGACAGGGGGCGGAAACACCATATATTTT
13 TRBJ2-7 - TRBD2 TRBV12-3/TRBV12-4 CASSPGRTYEQYF TGTGCCAGCAGCCCCGGGAGGACCTACGAGCAGTACTTC
15 TRBJ1-2 - - TRBV5-6 CASSLLNRVEFGYTF TGTGCCAGCAGCTTGTTGAACAGGGTGGAATTCGGCTACACCTTC
15 TRBJ1-1 once - TRBV24-1 CATSSEAGLGAEAFF TGTGCCACCAGTTCCGAGGCAGGGCTGGGCGCTGAAGCTTTCTTT
14 TRBJ1-4 - - TRBV28 CASSDTGPPEKLFF TGTGCCAGCAGTGACACAGGGCCCCCTGAAAAACTGTTTTTT
15 TRBJ2-5 - - TRBV30 CAWSVDISRAETQYF TGTGCCTGGAGTGTGGACATCTCGAGGGCGGAGACCCAGTACTTC
16 TRBJ2-5 - TRBD2 TRBV19 CASSLGAGGGGETQYF TGTGCCAGTAGTCTAGGAGCGGGAGGAGGCGGAGAGACCCAGTACTTC
14 TRBJ1-1 - - TRBV28 CASSLQQGNTEAFF TGTGCCAGCAGTCTGCAACAGGGGAACACTGAAGCTTTCTTT
12 TRBJ2-7 - - TRBV6-5 CASSSGVYEQYF TGTGCCAGCAGCTCCGGGGTCTACGAGCAGTACTTC
13 TRBJ1-1 - - TRBV12-3/TRBV12-4 CASSLSGATEAFF TGTGCCAGCAGTTTATCAGGGGCCACTGAAGCTTTCTTT
15 TRBJ2-7 - - TRBV4-3 CASSHDWSLRGEQYF TGCGCCAGCAGCCACGACTGGTCCCTGAGGGGGGAGCAGTACTTC
17 TRBJ2-1 few - TRBV5-1 CASSLERPSDWYNEQFF TGCGCCAGCAGCTTGGAGCGGCCCTCAGACTGGTACAATGAGCAGTTCTTC
13 TRBJ2-6 - - TRBV25-1 CASSGLSPNVLTF TGTGCCAGCAGTGGGTTAAGCCCCAACGTCCTGACTTTC
16 TRBJ2-5 - - TRBV28 CASSSSIRGALETQYF TGTGCCAGCAGTTCCTCAATCCGGGGGGCTTTGGAGACCCAGTACTTC
14 TRBJ1-1 - TRBD1 TRBV28 CASRDRVVWTEAFF TGTGCCAGCAGGGACAGGGTAGTTTGGACTGAAGCTTTCTTT
15 TRBJ2-2 once - TRBV3-1/TRBV3-2 CASSQGSGRTGELFF TGTGCCAGCAGCCAAGGGTCAGGGAGGACCGGGGAGCTGTTTTTT
16 TRBJ2-1 - TRBD2 TRBV5-4 CASSLYAGGRHNEQFF TGTGCCAGCAGCTTGTATGCGGGAGGGCGCCACAATGAGCAGTTCTTC
13 TRBJ2-7 - TRBD2 TRBV30 CAWSGTSVGEQYF TGTGCCTGGTCGGGGACTAGCGTTGGCGAGCAGTACTTC
11 TRBJ2-5 - - TRBV6-5 CASSYFETQYF TGTGCCAGCAGTTATTTCGAGACCCAGTACTTC
15 TRBJ2-3 - - TRBV28 CASSLELGGTDTQYF TGTGCCAGCAGTTTAGAACTAGGCGGCACAGATACGCAGTATTTT
14 TRBJ2-7 - TRBD1 TRBV2 CASRPKGTAYEQYF TGTGCCAGCAGGCCCAAGGGGACAGCCTACGAGCAGTACTTC
14 TRBJ1-5 - - TRBV6-2/TRBV6-3 CASSVVGAGQPQHF TGTGCCAGCAGTGTCGTAGGAGCGGGTCAGCCCCAGCATTTT
13 TRBJ1-1 - - TRBV10-3 CAIMGEVNTEAFF TGTGCCATCATGGGCGAGGTGAACACTGAAGCTTTCTTT